This TCR beta chain derives from a study of CD8+ T cells in alopecia areata. Overall study context: The protocol delivered tofacitinib for 6 to 18 months, then withdrew it for 6 months.

Reverse transcription of extracted RNA yielded cDNA, which provided the sequencing template. Some clones are missing from TCRdb's copy, which holds only in-frame ones; the method was immunoSEQ multiplex PCR. The table shows about 130,000 clones, with about 51% occurring only once. Regarding this clone: Its antigen is currently unknown.

The sample's treatment: oral pan-JAK inhibitor, 5-10 mg twice daily. Study observations and caveats: For baseline CD8+ expansion, any link to response stays uncertain with one nonresponder. Sequencing of scalp samples also includes resident alphabeta T cells from normal skin.

Germline CDR1 is SGHDT and CDR2 is YYEEEE. Trimming cost V 5 bases and J 8 bases; bases outside gene matches: 14. This CDR3 is 16 amino acids long. The chain is built from TRBV5-6 and TRBJ2-1; 9 bases fit TRBD1. The sequence was obtained from a human donor with alopecia areata. Sequenced here: CD8+ T cells sorted from blood, sampled at week 4, from a patient treated with tofacitinib. CDR3 residues: CASSQTGTGRFHEQFF. The CDR3 DNA sequence: TGTGCCAGCAGTCAAACCGGGACAGGGAGGTTCCATGAGCAGTTCTTC.